The following is a T cell receptor (beta chain) sequence with its context. Its specificity is not known. CDR1 is SNHLY, CDR2 FYNNEI, per germline. Trimming shortened V by 6 bases and J by 2 bases, and 16 bases separated the two germline ends. The CDR3 is 15 amino acids. The immunoSEQ assay was v3.0, run at survey level. This table comes from immunoSEQ multiplex PCR, and its TCRdb copy is limited to in-frame clones, with some not included. The sample includes about 22,000 clones, approximately 90% of them seen just once. The data are from a study of long-term antiretroviral therapy in people with HIV. Study-wide background: Collection of the earliest samples took place about a decade ahead of the 2015 immediate-ART recommendation.

General study findings and limits: With ART, diversity went up but was still lower than in transplant donor controls. The clones with expansion before ART were dominant in the repertoire at all time points. Missing from the dataset were any data on ART adherence, viral resistance or therapy changes.

The V gene is TRBV2, the J gene TRBJ1-2; D is possibly TRBD1 (6 bases). Specimen: unsorted PBMCs, collected 1.8 years before starting antiretroviral therapy. The TCR sequence derives from a woman aged 25 to 45 with HIV. The CDR3 reads CASRGGQGLNYGYTF. In nucleotides, the CDR3 is TGTGCCAGCAGGGGGGGGCAAGGGTTAAACTATGGCTACACCTTC.